These 24 T cell receptor beta chains share one sample of origin, sequenced in a study of cytomegalovirus exposure and HLA in healthy donors. This PCR relied on a set of 60 Vbeta primers and 13 Jbeta primers. Using immunoSEQ multiplex PCR, the repertoire was profiled, and TCRdb retains in-frame clones only, with some absent. The sample lists tens of thousands of clones, 74% occurring once. The sequenced material came from PBMCs. The source of these receptors is a human donor in good health.

This chain links TRBV13 with TRBJ1-4, with D possibly matching TRBD1 (5 bases). CDR1 and CDR2 (germline): PRHDT, FYEKMQ (reference sequence). This CDR3 comprises 14 residues. Trimming stripped 5 bases from V and 5 bases from J, with 12 bases between. CDR3 nucleotide sequence: TGTGCCAGCAGCATTGACAGCCTAAATGAAAAACTGTTTTTT. Protein product: CASSIDSLNEKLFF.

This clone was detected only once. The chain is built from TRBV5-1 and TRBJ2-7; 7 nucleotides line up with TRBD1. The germline gives CDR1 SGHRS, CDR2 YFSETQ. The V and J ends lost 3 bases and 4 bases, in that order; junction bases with no gene match: 7. This CDR3 has 14 amino acids. The CDR3 DNA is TGCGCCAGCAGCTACGGGGACAGCTATTACGAGCAGTACTTC. It yields the protein CASSYGDSYYEQYF.

The J gene is TRBJ1-5, the V gene TRBV27, with D perhaps TRBD1 (6 bases). The CDR3 is 14 amino acids. Germline V gene data show CDR1 as MNHEY and CDR2 as SMNVEV (reference sequence). V lost 3 bases to trimming and J lost 4 bases, with 10 bases between them. This CDR3 is CASSFGTKNQPQHF. CDR3 DNA sequence: TGTGCCAGCAGTTTTGGGACAAAAAATCAGCCCCAGCATTTT.

The chain uses TRBV5-1 and TRBJ1-2, with 9 bases fitting TRBD1. Per the germline V gene, CDR1 is SGHRS and CDR2 is YFSETQ. With 4 bases clipped from V and 4 bases from J, the junction kept 8 bases outside the gene matches. The CDR3 contains 15 residues. CDR3 in amino acids: CASSPLPGQGYGYTF. For the CDR3, the DNA is TGCGCCAGCAGCCCCCTACCGGGACAGGGCTATGGCTACACCTTC.

This clone appeared a few times. The chain uses TRBV30 and TRBJ2-5, with D possibly being TRBD1 (5 bases). CDR1 and CDR2 (germline): GTSNPN, SVGIG (reference sequence). V lost 0 bases to trimming and J lost 3 bases, with 17 bases between them. This CDR3 comprises 16 residues. The CDR3 reads CAWSVSSRQLKETQYF. In DNA form, the CDR3 reads TGTGCCTGGAGTGTAAGCTCCCGACAGCTAAAAGAGACCCAGTACTTC.

This chain uses TRBV7-7 with TRBJ2-1; 10 bases fit TRBD2. Germline CDR1 SSHAT, CDR2 FNYEAQ (reference sequence). Trimming removed 4 bases from V and 6 bases from J; junction bases left unmatched: 6. This CDR3 region has 15 residues. CDR3 amino acids: CASSSYPSGGNEQFF. The CDR3 coding sequence is TGTGCCAGCAGCTCCTACCCTAGCGGGGGCAATGAGCAGTTCTTC.

The J gene is TRBJ2-7, the V gene TRBV19; D may be TRBD2 (6 bases). The CDR3 has 15 residues. The germline V and J ends were trimmed by 3 bases and 2 bases, with 14 bases remaining between them. Germline CDR1 reads LNHDA; CDR2 reads SQIVND (reference sequence). The CDR3 spells CASSMRGVGTYEQYF. The DNA for the CDR3 is TGTGCCAGTAGTATGCGCGGGGTCGGGACCTACGAGCAGTACTTC.

CDR3 nucleotides: TGTGCCAGCAGTCTAACCCTAGCGGGAGGAACAGATACGCAGTATTTT. It specifies CASSLTLAGGTDTQYF. V and J are TRBV6-6 and TRBJ2-3; 11 positions match TRBD2. V lost 5 bases to trimming and J lost 3 bases; unmatched junction nucleotides: 7. This CDR3 spans 16 amino acids. In germline, CDR1 is MNHNY, CDR2 SVGAGI (reference sequence).

V and J are TRBV30 and TRBJ1-2; D possibly corresponds to TRBD1 (5 bases). Trimming left V 0 bases short and J 2 bases short, with 16 bases between. The CDR3 length is 16 residues. Germline-derived CDR1 and CDR2 are GTSNPN and SVGIG (reference sequence). The CDR3 DNA follows: TGTGCCTGGAGTGTAGGTGCGGGGCTGGGGAACTATGGCTACACCTTC. Amino acid sequence: CAWSVGAGLGNYGYTF. Full variable domain (remainder filled in from reference TRBV30 and TRBJ1-2): SQTIHQWPATLVQPVGSPLSLECTVEGTSNPNLYWYRQAAGRGLQLLFYSVGIGQISSEVPQNLSASRPQDRQFILSSKKLLLSDSGFYLCAWSVGAGLGNYGYTFGSGTRLTVV.

The chain combines TRBV5-6 with TRBJ1-1; D remains unclear. This CDR3 comprises 14 residues. Per germline, CDR1 SGHDT and CDR2 YYEEEE. V was clipped by 4 bases and J by 1 base, with 11 bases between them. The CDR3 loop reads CASSPGWRNTEAFF. The CDR3 region has the DNA TGTGCCAGCAGCCCGGGGTGGCGGAACACTGAAGCTTTCTTT.

The chain links TRBV25-1 to TRBJ2-1; 7 bases agree with TRBD1. Germline lookup yields CDR1 MGHDK and CDR2 SYGVNS. J was trimmed by 3 bases and V by 5 bases; bases with no gene match: 7. CDR3 length: 15 residues. The CDR3 nucleotides are TGTGCCAGCAGTCCCGACAGGGTGGACTACAATGAGCAGTTCTTC. Translating it yields CASSPDRVDYNEQFF.

The chain carries TRBV5-1 and TRBJ2-7; TRBD1 matches at 7 bases. The CDR3 length is 15 residues. After removal of 4 bases from V and 3 bases from J, the junction contained 10 bases not matched to a gene. CDR1 is SGHRS and CDR2 is YFSETQ in the germline V gene. This CDR3 is CASSISGGSNYEQYF. The CDR3, as DNA: TGCGCCAGCAGCATTTCAGGGGGTAGCAACTACGAGCAGTACTTC.

This clone was found once. This chain links TRBV6-5 with TRBJ1-1; D remains unclear. Looked up from germline, CDR1 is MNHEY and CDR2 is SVGAGI. The CDR3 has 13 amino acids. V lost 2 bases, J lost 2 bases, and 6 bases lay in between. CDR3 DNA: TGTGCCAGCAGTTACCTGGGCAACACTGAAGCTTTCTTT. Translation: CASSYLGNTEAFF.

In DNA form, the CDR3 reads TGTGCCAGCAGCTTGGGACTAGTCTACAATGAGCAGTTCTTC. Its protein product is CASSLGLVYNEQFF. The V call is TRBV11-3, the J call TRBJ2-1, with TRBD2 matching 8 bases. CDR3 length: 14 residues. CDR1 SGHNT and CDR2 YENEEA come from the germline V gene. V trimming: 3 bases; J trimming: 3 bases; junction bases outside the gene matches: 1.

The chain couples TRBV6-6 to TRBJ1-5; tentative D call: TRBD1 (5 bases). The V end lost 2 bases, the J end lost 3 bases, and 14 bases lay between the germline ends. CDR1 is MNHNY, CDR2 SVGAGI, per germline (reference sequence). The CDR3 is 16 residues long. The CDR3 DNA follows: TGTGCCAGCAGTTACATCGCAGGGCCCGACAATCAGCCCCAGCATTTT. It yields the protein CASSYIAGPDNQPQHF.

This rearrangement joins TRBV29-1 to TRBJ1-2; 9 positions match TRBD1. The CDR3 has 15 residues. V trimming: 6 bases; J trimming: 2 bases; junction bases outside the gene matches: 10. Germline CDR1 reads SQVTM; CDR2 reads ANQGSEA. CDR3 coding DNA: TGCAGCGTCCTCGGACAGGGGAAGGACAACTATGGCTACACCTTC. It translates to CSVLGQGKDNYGYTF.

The table lists this clone with a few counts. The chain is built from TRBV7-8 and TRBJ2-3, with 10 bases fitting TRBD2. V lost 5 bases and J lost 3; bases outside the gene matches: 11. This CDR3 is built from 17 residues. Looked up from germline, CDR1 is SGHVS and CDR2 is FQNEAQ. This CDR3 is CASSLNSGGANTDTQYF. CDR3 nucleotide sequence: TGTGCCAGCAGCCTAAACAGCGGGGGGGCCAATACAGATACGCAGTATTTT.

The chain is built from TRBV15 and TRBJ1-5, with unresolved D. The CDR3 is made up of 15 amino acids. The ends were cut back, 0 bases at V and 3 bases at J, with 9 bases in the middle. Germline lookup yields CDR1 LNHNV and CDR2 YYDKDF (reference sequence). This CDR3 is CATSRDLGDNQPQHF. The DNA for the CDR3 is TGTGCCACCAGCAGAGATTTAGGAGACAATCAGCCCCAGCATTTT. Full variable domain (rest looked up from reference TRBV15 and TRBJ1-5): DAMVIQNPRYQVTQFGKPVTLSCSQTLNHNVMYWYQQKSSQAPKLLFHYYDKDFNNEADTPDNFQSRRPNTSFCFLDIRSPGLGDTAMYLCATSRDLGDNQPQHFGDGTRLSIL.

The J gene is TRBJ1-3, the V gene TRBV5-1; D not certain. Looked up from germline, CDR1 is SGHRS and CDR2 is YFSETQ. V lost 4 bases to trimming and J lost 0 bases, with 8 bases between them. The CDR3 has 14 residues. The CDR3 DNA follows: TGCGCCAGCAGCCCCGGTGACTCTGGAAACACCATATATTTT. Encoded protein: CASSPGDSGNTIYF.

The rearrangement links TRBV5-1 to TRBJ1-4, with D possibly matching TRBD1 (5 bases). The V and J ends lost 1 base and 10 bases respectively, with 14 bases between them. CDR1 and CDR2 (germline): SGHRS, YFSETQ. The CDR3 has 14 residues. CDR3 sequence (DNA): TGCGCCAGCAGCTTGTTCGTCCAGGGAGGAAAACTGTTTTTT. Translated: CASSLFVQGGKLFF.

J is TRBJ1-2 and V is TRBV27, with TRBD1 as a possible D gene (5 bases). With 3 bases removed from V and 0 bases from J, the gap between germline ends came to 11 bases. CDR3 length: 15 residues. Germline-derived CDR1 and CDR2 are MNHEY and SMNVEV (reference sequence). The CDR3 DNA reads TGTGCCAGCAGTTTCGCGGGGGTTGCTAACTATGGCTACACCTTC. This codes for CASSFAGVANYGYTF.

In its sample, this clone was seen a few times. The chain couples TRBV27 to TRBJ2-1; 9 bases agree with TRBD1. Germline lookup yields CDR1 MNHEY and CDR2 SMNVEV (reference sequence). The CDR3 is 16 amino acids. Germline trimming cut 5 bases from V and 8 bases from J; bases unmatched to any gene: 13. The CDR3 DNA follows: TGTGCCAGCAGTCGTATAGGGGACAGGGTTGGCGATGAGCAGTTCTTC. Its protein is CASSRIGDRVGDEQFF.

This chain uses TRBV28 with TRBJ2-7; tentative D call: TRBD1 (6 bases). Germline lookup yields CDR1 MDHEN and CDR2 SYDVKM. Trimming took 7 bases from V and 2 from J, leaving 18 bases between them. CDR3 length: 15 residues. DNA of the CDR3: TGTGCCAGCACTGAATTAGGGGACATTCCCTACGAGCAGTACTTC. This sequence encodes CASTELGDIPYEQYF.

V and J are TRBV28 and TRBJ2-7; D is possibly TRBD1 (6 bases). Germline CDR1 reads MDHEN; CDR2 reads SYDVKM. The CDR3 loop spans 15 amino acids. V was trimmed by 3 bases and J by 2 bases, leaving 14 bases between them. The CDR3 protein is CASSFPLGQPYEQYF. Here the CDR3 DNA reads TGTGCCAGCAGTTTCCCGCTGGGACAACCCTACGAGCAGTACTTC.